These 15 T cell receptor beta chains came from one sample sequenced in a study of shared clonotypes between healthy human individuals. Clones were sequenced by immunoSEQ multiplex PCR, and TCRdb holds only the in-frame ones, with some missing. The profile covers 950,000 to 1,100,000 clones, with about 84% appearing a single time and 0.55% to 0.7% taken by the ten largest. The specimen was memory CD4+ T cells from PBMCs. Subset in this sample: CD45RA-negative fraction. The receptors shown here come from a man aged 18 to 35 in good health. Some clones in this sample may be carry-over from other donors' samples.

The chain combines TRBV11-2 with TRBJ2-1; TRBD1 or TRBD2 may be the D gene (5 bases each). V lost 6 bases to trimming and J lost 1 base, with 16 bases between them. The length of the CDR3 is 16 residues. The germline gives CDR1 SGHAT, CDR2 FQNNGV. This CDR3 reads CASRGPRKGSYNEQFF. The CDR3 DNA reads as TGTGCCAGCAGGGGACCAAGGAAAGGGTCCTACAATGAGCAGTTCTTC.

The chain is built from TRBV7-2 and TRBJ2-5; possible D gene TRBD1, 6 bases. Trimming stripped 4 bases from V and 10 bases from J, with 16 bases between. Per germline, CDR1 SGHTA and CDR2 FQGNSA. The CDR3 is made up of 13 amino acids. The CDR3 loop is CASSSNRESVQYF. CDR3 DNA: TGTGCCAGCAGCTCTAACAGGGAGTCAGTCCAGTACTTC. Full variable domain (missing parts from reference TRBV7-2 and TRBJ2-5): GAGVSQSPSNKVTEKGKDVELRCDPISGHTALYWYRQSLGQGLEFLIYFQGNSAPDKSGLPSDRFSAERTGGSVSTLTIQRTQQEDSAVYLCASSSNRESVQYFGPGTRLLVL.

V is TRBV5-8 and J is TRBJ2-5; the D call may be TRBD1 or TRBD2 (5 bases each). The CDR3 totals 13 residues. V was trimmed by 1 base and J by 4 bases, leaving 8 bases between them. Germline CDR1 and CDR2: SGHTS and YDEGEE. This CDR3 is CASSLRGTETQYF. CDR3 bases: TGTGCCAGCAGCTTGAGAGGGACAGAGACCCAGTACTTC.

This clone was seen only a few times. The CDR3 coding sequence is TGTGCCTGGAGTGGGAGCACTGAAGCTTTCTTT. This sequence encodes CAWSGSTEAFF. The chain has TRBV30 and TRBJ1-1; no reliable D call. The CDR3 totals 11 residues. Germline V gene lookup returns CDR1 GTSNPN and CDR2 SVGIG (reference sequence). Trimming removed 1 base at V and 4 bases at J, with 4 bases between.

Of note for this clone: This sequence may be a read error, since a much larger clone differs from it by one base. The chain employs TRBV5-1 and TRBJ2-5; TRBD2 might be the D (6 bases). Per germline, CDR1 SGHRS and CDR2 YFSETQ. This CDR3 has 14 residues. CDR3 nucleotide sequence: TGCGCCAGCAGCTTGGGGGCGGGGAGAGAGGCCCAGTACTTC. Its protein product is CASSLGAGREAQYF.

Turning to this clone: Other DNA sequences in this sample translate to the same CDR3. For the CDR3, the DNA is TGTGCCAGCAGCGTAGGAGGATCTGGGGCCAACGTCCTGACTTTC. Translation gives CASSVGGSGANVLTF. The chain employs TRBV9 and TRBJ2-6; D is unresolved. Trimming took 0 bases from V and 1 from J, leaving 5 bases between them. The germline V gene has CDR1 SGDLS and CDR2 YYNGEE. This CDR3 is built from 15 residues.

The rearrangement links TRBV30 to TRBJ2-7; D ambiguous. The CDR3 covers 12 residues. Trimming left V 0 bases short and J 5 bases short, with 8 bases between. Germline-derived CDR1 and CDR2 are GTSNPN and SVGIG (reference sequence). CDR3 coding DNA: TGTGCCTGGAGTGTGGGTCCCCACGAGCAGTACTTC. It encodes CAWSVGPHEQYF.

This chain uses TRBV5-1 with TRBJ2-5; 8 bases match TRBD2. V was pared by 3 bases and J by 5 bases, with 9 bases of the junction left unmatched. Germline CDR1 reads SGHRS; CDR2 reads YFSETQ. The CDR3 contains 15 residues. DNA for the CDR3: TGCGCCAGCAGCTCAGCAGCGGGAGTGTGGGAGACCCAGTACTTC. It specifies CASSSAAGVWETQYF.

The rearrangement uses TRBV29-1 and TRBJ2-5; tentative D call: TRBD1 (6 bases). Trimming took off 1 base at V and 4 bases at J, with 16 bases between the two ends. The CDR3 totals 15 residues. Germline V gene lookup returns CDR1 SQVTM and CDR2 ANQGSEA. CDR3 in amino acids: CSVEGGQGSLETQYF. CDR3 bases: TGCAGCGTTGAAGGAGGGCAGGGGTCGCTAGAGACCCAGTACTTC.

V and J are TRBV2 and TRBJ1-2; D is uncertain. V lost 6 bases and J 4 bases, leaving 9 bases between the germline ends. CDR3 length: 12 amino acids. CDR1 is SNHLY, CDR2 FYNNEI, per germline. CDR3 bases: TGTGCCAGCAGGGGTTCAGGCTATGGCTACACCTTC. Its translation is CASRGSGYGYTF. The whole variable domain, remainder taken from reference TRBV2 and TRBJ1-2, is EPEVTQTPSHQVTQMGQEVILRCVPISNHLYFYWYRQILGQKVEFLVSFYNNEISEKSEIFDDQFSVERPDGSNFTLKIRSTKLEDSAMYFCASRGSGYGYTFGSGTRLTVV.

The chain combines TRBV29-1 with TRBJ2-3; a weak D match, TRBD1 (6 bases). Germline CDR1 SQVTM, CDR2 ANQGSEA. CDR3 length: 13 amino acids. V gave up 6 bases and J gave up 4 bases, with 14 bases separating them. CDR3 amino acids: CSVDSGIADTQYF. The CDR3, as DNA: TGCAGCGTGGACAGTGGTATTGCAGATACGCAGTATTTT.

In its sample, this clone was seen many times. The V gene is TRBV2, the J gene TRBJ1-3; D uncertain. The CDR3 is made up of 11 amino acids. Germline CDR1 and CDR2: SNHLY and FYNNEI. CDR3 coding DNA: TGTGTCAGTGGCGCGGGAAACACCATATATTTT. Its protein product is CVSGAGNTIYF.

This clone was found a few times. The V call is TRBV28, the J call TRBJ2-1; TRBD2 agrees at 10 bases. Germline lookup yields CDR1 MDHEN and CDR2 SYDVKM. The trim removed 1 base at V and 8 bases at J, leaving 8 bases unmatched. The CDR3 runs 16 residues. The CDR3 bases are TGTGCCAGCAGTTTATTCCAAGCGGGAGGGCCTCATGAGCAGTTCTTC. This sequence encodes CASSLFQAGGPHEQFF.

This chain connects TRBV7-2 to TRBJ2-7, with D possibly being TRBD2 (5 bases). V was cut by 2 bases and J by 3 bases, with 8 bases left in between. This CDR3 region has 13 residues. Germline V CDR1 and CDR2: SGHTA, FQGNSA. Written as DNA, the CDR3 is TGTGCCAGCAGCTTAAGACGGGACTACGAGCAGTACTTC. Translated, it gives CASSLRRDYEQYF.

This clone was seen a few times. The chain has TRBV5-6 and TRBJ2-7; 8 nucleotides agree with TRBD1. Per the germline V gene, CDR1 is SGHDT and CDR2 is YYEEEE. The CDR3 extends over 14 amino acids. The V gene end was trimmed by 5 bases and the J gene end by 1 base; junction bases not matched to a gene: 5. The CDR3 sequence is CASRRGQGSYEQYF. The CDR3, as DNA: TGTGCCAGCAGACGAGGACAGGGATCCTACGAGCAGTACTTC.